The clone carrying this T cell receptor beta chain was found a few times. The antigen is not known. The data belong to a study of CD8 T cells in ankylosing spondylitis. General observations from the study: There was reportedly significant enrichment of clones that were disease-linked in matched ankylosing spondylitis synovial fluid. A motif in TCR beta, a set of under 10 highly homologous variants, appeared characteristic of ankylosing spondylitis blood.

The CDR3 consists of 18 residues. V lost 3 bases and J lost 6; bases outside the gene matches: 15. Germline V gene data show CDR1 as LNHNV and CDR2 as YYDKDF (reference sequence). It was by quantitative 5'-RACE with molecular barcodes that TCR beta libraries were made. TCRdb re-called the 5' RACE reads with MiXCR, one entry per CDR3 protein. This sample has just under 550,000 distinct CDR3 sequences, with roughly 12% found just once. This chain connects TRBV15 to TRBJ2-2; 8 nucleotides line up with TRBD2. The sequence came from a male donor with ankylosing spondylitis. Sequencing was carried out using blood, either unsorted or a sorted T cell fraction (not recorded which). The CDR3 here is CATSSDVNSGIRAGELFF. CDR3 bases: TGTGCCACCAGCAGCGATGTAAATAGCGGGATTCGCGCCGGGGAGCTGTTTTTT.